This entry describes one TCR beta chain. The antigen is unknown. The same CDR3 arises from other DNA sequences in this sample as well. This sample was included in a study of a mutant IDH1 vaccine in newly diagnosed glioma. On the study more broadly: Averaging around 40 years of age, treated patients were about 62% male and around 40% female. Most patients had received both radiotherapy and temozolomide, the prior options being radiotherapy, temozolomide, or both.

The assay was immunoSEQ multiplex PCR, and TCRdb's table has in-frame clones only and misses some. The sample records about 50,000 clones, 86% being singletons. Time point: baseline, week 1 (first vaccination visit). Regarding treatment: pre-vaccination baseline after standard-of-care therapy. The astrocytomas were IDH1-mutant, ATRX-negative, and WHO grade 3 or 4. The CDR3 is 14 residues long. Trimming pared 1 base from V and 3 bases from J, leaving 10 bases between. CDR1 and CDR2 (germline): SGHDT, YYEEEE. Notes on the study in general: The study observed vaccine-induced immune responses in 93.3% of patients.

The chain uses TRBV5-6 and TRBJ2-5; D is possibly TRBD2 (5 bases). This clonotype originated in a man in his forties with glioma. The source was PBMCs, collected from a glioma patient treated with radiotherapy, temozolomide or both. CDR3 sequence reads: CASSLSPREETQYF. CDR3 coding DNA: TGTGCCAGCAGCTTGTCACCGCGGGAAGAGACCCAGTACTTC.